The rows below give T cell receptor beta chains drawn from one sample of a study of blood T cell repertoires in COVID-19. Clones were sequenced by immunoSEQ multiplex PCR, and TCRdb holds only the in-frame ones, with some missing. The repertoire holds more than 200,000 clones, with approximately 80% as singletons. The sequenced material came from peripheral blood. The receptors stem from a man aged 60 to 75 with acute or convalescent COVID-19. CDR3s include the opening cysteine and the closing phenylalanine or tryptophan. The D gene is left open where the match is weak. Expanded clones are given a class, and other clones once, few, many or no size at all.

>NA|TRBV6-5|TRBJ2-4|NA
TGTGCCAGCAGTTACGCCACAGGGACCAAAAACATTCAGTACTTC
CASSYATGTKNIQYF
>few|TRBV19|TRBJ2-7|NA
TGTGCCAGTAGTATCGGGAGTCCCCACGAGCAGTACTTC
CASSIGSPHEQYF
>NA|TRBV7-9|TRBJ2-5|NA
TGTGCCAGCAGCTTAGAAGCAGGTCGGGGGACGACCCAGTACTTC
CASSLEAGRGTTQYF
>NA|TRBV20-1|TRBJ2-2|TRBD2
TGCAGTGCTAGTCGTCTAGCGGGGGGGCCCACCGGGGAGCTGTTTTTT
CSASRLAGGPTGELFF
>NA|TRBV9|TRBJ2-5|TRBD2
TGTGCCAGCAGTCCCCTCAGCGGGATGGGGGAGACCCAGTACTTC
CASSPLSGMGETQYF
>NA|TRBV5-1|TRBJ2-1|TRBD2
TGCGCCAGCAGCCAACTAGCGGGGGTAAAGTCTGAGCAGTTCTTC
CASSQLAGVKSEQFF
>NA|TRBV7-2|TRBJ2-5|TRBD2
TGTGCCAGCAGCTTGACTAGCGGGGTAGAGACCCAGTACTTC
CASSLTSGVETQYF
>once|TRBV3-1/TRBV3-2|TRBJ2-7|NA
TGTGCCAGCAGCCAAGGCTCGACTAGGGAGCAGTACTTC
CASSQGSTREQYF
>once|TRBV9|TRBJ2-5|TRBD2
TGTGCCAGCAGCTCGCCCCGAGCGGGGGGGCTCTTGGAGACCCAGTACTTC
CASSSPRAGGLLETQYF
>NA|TRBV5-8|TRBJ2-7|NA
TGTGCCAGCAGCTCCCCTCCAATGGGGGGACCCTACGAGCAGTACTTC
CASSSPPMGGPYEQYF
>few|TRBV4-2|TRBJ2-3|TRBD1
TGTGCCAGCAGGGGTAGGGACAGGGGCACAGATACGCAGTATTTT
CASRGRDRGTDTQYF
>few|TRBV27|TRBJ2-6|NA
TGTGCCAGCAGTTTCCTCGGACGGGGCTCTGGGGCCAACGTCCTGACTTTC
CASSFLGRGSGANVLTF
>once|TRBV7-8|TRBJ2-7|TRBD1
TGTGCCAGCAGCCCCGGGACAGTGTACGAGCAGTACTTC
CASSPGTVYEQYF
>once|TRBV3-1/TRBV3-2|TRBJ2-7|TRBD2
TGTGCCAGCAGGGGACTAGCGGGAGATGGCGAGCAGTACTTC
CASRGLAGDGEQYF
>NA|TRBV3-1/TRBV3-2|TRBJ2-5|TRBD1
TGTGCCAGCAGCCAGTCCACACGGGACAGGGGATCAGAGACCCAGTACTTC
CASSQSTRDRGSETQYF
>NA|TRBV12-5|TRBJ2-2|TRBD2
TGTGCTAGTGGTTTGGGACTAGCGGCTACCGGGGAGCTGTTTTTT
CASGLGLAATGELFF
>NA|TRBV10-3|TRBJ2-7|TRBD2
TGTGCCATCAGTGAGCGGGGGGGTAAGGCCTACGAGCAGTACTTC
CAISERGGKAYEQYF